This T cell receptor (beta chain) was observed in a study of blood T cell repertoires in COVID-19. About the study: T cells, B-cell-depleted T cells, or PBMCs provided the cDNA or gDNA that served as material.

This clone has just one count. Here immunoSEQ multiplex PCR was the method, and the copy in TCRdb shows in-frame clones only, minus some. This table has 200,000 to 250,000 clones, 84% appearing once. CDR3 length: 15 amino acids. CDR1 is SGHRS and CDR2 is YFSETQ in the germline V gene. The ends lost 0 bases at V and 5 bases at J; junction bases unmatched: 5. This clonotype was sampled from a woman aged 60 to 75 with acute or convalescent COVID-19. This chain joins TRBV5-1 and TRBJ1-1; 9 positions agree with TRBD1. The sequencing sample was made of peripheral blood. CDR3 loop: CASSLDVTGGTEAFF. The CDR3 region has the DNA TGCGCCAGCAGCTTGGATGTGACAGGGGGGACTGAAGCTTTCTTT.